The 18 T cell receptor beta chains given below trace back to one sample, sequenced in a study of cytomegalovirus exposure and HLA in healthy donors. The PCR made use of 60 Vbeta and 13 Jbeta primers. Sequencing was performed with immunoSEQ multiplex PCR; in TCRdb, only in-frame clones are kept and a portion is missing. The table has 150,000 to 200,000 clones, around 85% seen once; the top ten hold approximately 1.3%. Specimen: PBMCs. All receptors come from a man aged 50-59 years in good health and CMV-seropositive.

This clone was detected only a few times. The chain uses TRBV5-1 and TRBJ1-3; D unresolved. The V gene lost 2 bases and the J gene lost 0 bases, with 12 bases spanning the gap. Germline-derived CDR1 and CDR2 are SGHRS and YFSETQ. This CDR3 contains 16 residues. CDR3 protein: CASSLSSLNSGNTIYF. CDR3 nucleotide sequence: TGCGCCAGCAGCTTATCTAGCCTTAACTCTGGAAACACCATATATTTT.

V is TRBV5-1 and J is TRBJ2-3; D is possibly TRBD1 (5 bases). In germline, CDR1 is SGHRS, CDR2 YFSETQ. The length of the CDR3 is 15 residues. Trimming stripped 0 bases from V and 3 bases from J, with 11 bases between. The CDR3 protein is CASSLADSRTDTQYF. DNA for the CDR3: TGCGCCAGCAGCTTGGCCGACAGCAGAACAGATACGCAGTATTTT.

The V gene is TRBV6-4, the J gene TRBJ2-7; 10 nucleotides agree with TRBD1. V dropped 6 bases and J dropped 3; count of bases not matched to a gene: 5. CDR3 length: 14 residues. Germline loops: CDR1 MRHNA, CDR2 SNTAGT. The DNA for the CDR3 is TGTGCCAGCAGACACGACAGGGGGCTCTACGAGCAGTACTTC. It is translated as CASRHDRGLYEQYF.

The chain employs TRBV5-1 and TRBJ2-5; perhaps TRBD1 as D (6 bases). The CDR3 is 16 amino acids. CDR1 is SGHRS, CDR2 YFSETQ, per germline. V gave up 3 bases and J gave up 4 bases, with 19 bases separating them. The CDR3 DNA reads TGCGCCAGCAGCTCCCTGGGGGCTCCCGAGTCAGAGACCCAGTACTTC. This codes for CASSSLGAPESETQYF.

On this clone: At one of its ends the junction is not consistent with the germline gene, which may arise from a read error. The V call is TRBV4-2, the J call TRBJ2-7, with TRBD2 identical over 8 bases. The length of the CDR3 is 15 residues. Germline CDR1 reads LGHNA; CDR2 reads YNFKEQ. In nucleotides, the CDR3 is TGTGCCAGCAGCCTTGGAGCGGGAGCCACCTATGAGCAGTACTTC. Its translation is CASSLGAGATYEQYF.

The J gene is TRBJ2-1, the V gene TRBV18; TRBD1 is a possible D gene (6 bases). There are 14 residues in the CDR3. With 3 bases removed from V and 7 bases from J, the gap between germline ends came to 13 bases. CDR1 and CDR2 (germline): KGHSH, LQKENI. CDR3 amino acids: CASSPGALGNEQFF. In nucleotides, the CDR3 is TGTGCCAGCTCACCGGGGGCCCTAGGGAATGAGCAGTTCTTC.

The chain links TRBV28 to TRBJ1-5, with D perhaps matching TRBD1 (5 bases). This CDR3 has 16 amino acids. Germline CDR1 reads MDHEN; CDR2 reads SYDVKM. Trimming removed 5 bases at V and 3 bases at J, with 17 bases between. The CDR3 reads CASSKMGRGINQPQHF. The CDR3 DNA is TGTGCCAGCAGTAAAATGGGACGGGGGATCAATCAGCCCCAGCATTTT.

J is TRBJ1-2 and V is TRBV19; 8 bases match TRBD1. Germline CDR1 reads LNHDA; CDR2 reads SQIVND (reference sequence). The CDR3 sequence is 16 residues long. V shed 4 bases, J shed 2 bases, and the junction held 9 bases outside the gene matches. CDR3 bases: TGTGCCAGTAGTACAACCGACAGGGGCGAGAACTATGGCTACACCTTC. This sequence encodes CASSTTDRGENYGYTF. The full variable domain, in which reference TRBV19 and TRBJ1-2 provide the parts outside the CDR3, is DGGITQSPKYLFRKEGQNVTLSCEQNLNHDAMYWYRQDPGQGLRLIYYSQIVNDFQKGDIAEGYSVSREKKESFPLTVTSAQKNPTAFYLCASSTTDRGENYGYTFGSGTRLTVV.

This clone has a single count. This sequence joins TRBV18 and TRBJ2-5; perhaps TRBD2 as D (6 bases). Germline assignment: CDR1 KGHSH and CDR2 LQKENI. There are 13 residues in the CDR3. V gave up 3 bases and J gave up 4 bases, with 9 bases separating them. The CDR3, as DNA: TGTGCCAGCTCACCGATGGGGGGAGAGACCCAGTACTTC. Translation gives CASSPMGGETQYF.

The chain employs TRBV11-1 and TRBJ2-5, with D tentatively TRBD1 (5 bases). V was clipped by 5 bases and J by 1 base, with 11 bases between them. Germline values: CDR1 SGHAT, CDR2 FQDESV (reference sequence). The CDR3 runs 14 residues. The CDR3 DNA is TGTGCCAGCAGCCCCAGAAGGGGCCAAGAGACCCAGTACTTC. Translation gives CASSPRRGQETQYF.

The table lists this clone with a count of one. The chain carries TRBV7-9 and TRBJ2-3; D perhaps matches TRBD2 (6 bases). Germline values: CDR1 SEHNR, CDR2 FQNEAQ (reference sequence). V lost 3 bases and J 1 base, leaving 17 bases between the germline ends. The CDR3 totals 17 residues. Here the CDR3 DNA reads TGTGCCAGCAGCTTGGGCGGGACGGGGATGCGCACAGATACGCAGTATTTT. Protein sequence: CASSLGGTGMRTDTQYF.

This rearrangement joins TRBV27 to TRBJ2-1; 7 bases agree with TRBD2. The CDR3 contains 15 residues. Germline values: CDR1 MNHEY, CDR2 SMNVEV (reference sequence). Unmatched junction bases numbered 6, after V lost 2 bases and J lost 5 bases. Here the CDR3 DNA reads TGTGCCAGCAGTTTACGGGCGGGAGTGCACAATGAGCAGTTCTTC. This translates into CASSLRAGVHNEQFF.

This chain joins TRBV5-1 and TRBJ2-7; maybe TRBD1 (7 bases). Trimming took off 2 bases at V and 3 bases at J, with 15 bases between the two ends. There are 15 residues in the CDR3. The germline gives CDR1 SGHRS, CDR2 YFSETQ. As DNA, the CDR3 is TGCGCCAGCAGCTTATCGGCAGGGGGGAACTACGAGCAGTACTTC. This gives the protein CASSLSAGGNYEQYF.

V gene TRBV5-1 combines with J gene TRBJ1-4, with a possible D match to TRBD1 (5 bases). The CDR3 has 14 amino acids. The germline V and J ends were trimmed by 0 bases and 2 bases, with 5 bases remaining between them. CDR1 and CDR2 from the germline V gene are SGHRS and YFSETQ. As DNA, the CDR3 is TGCGCCAGCAGCTTGGCAGGGACTAATGAAAAACTGTTTTTT. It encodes CASSLAGTNEKLFF.

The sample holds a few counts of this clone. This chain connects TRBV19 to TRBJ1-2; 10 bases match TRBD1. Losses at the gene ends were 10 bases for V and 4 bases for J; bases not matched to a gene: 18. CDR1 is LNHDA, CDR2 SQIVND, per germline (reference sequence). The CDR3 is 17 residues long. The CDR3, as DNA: TGTGCCACCAGGAAGGAATGGGACAGGGGCCTCGTCTATGGCTACACCTTC. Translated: CATRKEWDRGLVYGYTF.

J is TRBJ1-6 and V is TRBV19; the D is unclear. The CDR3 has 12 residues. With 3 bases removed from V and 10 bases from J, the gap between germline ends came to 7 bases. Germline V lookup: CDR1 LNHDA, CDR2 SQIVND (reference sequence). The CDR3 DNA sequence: TGTGCCAGTAGTATTTTCGGGTCACCCCTCCACTTT. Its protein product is CASSIFGSPLHF.

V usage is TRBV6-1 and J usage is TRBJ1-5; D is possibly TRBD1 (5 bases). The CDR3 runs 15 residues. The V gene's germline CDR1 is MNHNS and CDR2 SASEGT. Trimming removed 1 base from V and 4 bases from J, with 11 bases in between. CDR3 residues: CASSEVWAGNQPQHF. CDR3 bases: TGTGCCAGCAGTGAAGTCTGGGCAGGGAATCAGCCCCAGCATTTT.

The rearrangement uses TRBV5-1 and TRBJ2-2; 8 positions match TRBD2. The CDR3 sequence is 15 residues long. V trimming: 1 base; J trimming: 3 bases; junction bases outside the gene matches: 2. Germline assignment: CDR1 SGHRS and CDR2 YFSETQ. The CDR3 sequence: CASSLSGGDTGELFF. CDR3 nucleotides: TGCGCCAGCAGCTTGTCGGGGGGGGACACCGGGGAGCTGTTTTTT.